Included here is one T cell receptor beta chain sequence, with context. Its cognate antigen has yet to be identified. Base qualities are not recorded, but no much larger clone differs from it by a single base. Collaborating institutions collected whole blood in K2EDTA tubes following their own protocols. For TCRbeta analysis, collaborators shipped samples in one of three forms: frozen whole blood, isolated PBMCs, or DNA extracted from either of those sample types. TCRbeta CDR3 regions were amplified from genomic DNA using the immunoSEQ Assay, a bias-controlled multiplex PCR. In the source study's methods: Nucleated cell counts per sample were estimated from amplification of reference gene primers within the assay. To quantify the absolute abundance of each unique TCRbeta CDR3 rearrangement, sequence reads were collapsed and filtered. For each sample, productive Simpson clonality was calculated by taking the square root of Simpson's diversity index across productive rearrangements. This immuneACCESS table, as held by TCRdb, lists in-frame sequences with V and J called but not all clones. Of the missing ones, under half trace to an unresolved V gene in checked studies; the others have no known cause. Clone size and the V and J calls come from that table; the DNA yielded D and trimming. The sample contains over 200,000 clones, approximately 91% of them found a single time. Jointly, the top ten make up 2.7% of the sample.

The CDR3 runs 14 residues from the cysteine to the phenylalanine. The DNA shown is the 42-base CDR3, in frame from base 1. V and J lose 6 bases and 10 bases, and a span of 16 bases separates them. From a lookup of the germline V gene (reference sequence), CDR1 and CDR2 are MNHEY and SMNVEV. This specimen belongs to a study of blood T cell repertoires in COVID-19 (dated by TCRdb to between 2020 and 2021). Study-level background: Samples from collaborators originated in the United States, Italy and Spain and spanned both the acute and convalescent phases of COVID-19. The prospective study material was composed of cDNA or gDNA derived from T cells, B-cell-depleted T cells, or PBMCs. Deeply sampled blood TCRbeta repertoires from subjects exposed to, actively infected with, or recovered from COVID-19 were included in the dataset. The repertoires were made available in a free public database intended to serve as a resource for research on the immune response to SARS-CoV-2. Samples were obtained from the ongoing ImmuneRACE study (first 160 participants) and from 1,200 or so subjects provided by 6 global collaborators. The sample metadata nearly always contained a de-identified subject ID, COVID-19 status, age in years and sex. Where HLA class I and class II types were available, the types were taken from metadata supplied by the sample provider, not from assay-based typing.

Here is what the overall study found, with its caveats: Clinical and demographic metadata were provided uncurated, with the amount varying by source and participant.

The sequencing sample was made of peripheral blood. The clonotype originates from a woman aged 55-69 years with acute or convalescent COVID-19. Recombination joined TRBV27 with TRBJ1-6; TRBD1 could be the D gene, as 6 bases match. The CDR3 sequence is CASSYGQTSSPLHF. The nucleotides are TGTGCCAGCAGCTACGGACAGACCTCGTCACCCCTCCACTTT.